Below, 21 T cell receptor beta chains from the same sample are listed, as sequenced in a study of post-analysis software for immune sequencing data. Every TCR beta cDNA library bore unique molecular identifiers. A single record per CDR3 protein comes from TCRdb applying MiXCR to the PCR reads. This repertoire shows about 820,000 distinct CDR3 sequences, approximately 53% found once; its top ten account for approximately 4.5%. Antigen specificity for these receptors is unknown. Whole-study results and caveats: Patients carried a handful of TRBV segments more frequently than controls did, and TRBV5-6, TRBV5-1 and TRBV20-1 were among them.

Source material: blood. The origin of the receptors is a girl aged 10 to 17 with multiple sclerosis.

The CDR3 spells CSARDPGGATEAFF. CDR3 in DNA: TGCAGTGCTAGAGATCCGGGGGGGGCCACTGAAGCTTTCTTT. The rearrangement links TRBV20-1 to TRBJ1-1; D perhaps matches TRBD1 (6 bases). Germline V gene data show CDR1 as DFQATT and CDR2 as SNEGSKA (reference sequence). V was clipped by 0 bases and J by 4 bases, with 12 bases between them. The CDR3 runs to 14 residues.

The sample holds a few counts of this clonotype. The chain employs TRBV12-3 or TRBV12-4 and TRBJ2-7; TRBD1 or TRBD2 may be the D gene (5 bases each). The J call is in doubt because the DNA end fits TRBJ2-5 better. There are 13 residues in the CDR3. The CDR3: CASGTGPRETQYF. For the CDR3, the DNA is TGTGCCAGCGGTACGGGGCCCCGAGAGACCCAGTACTTC.

V usage is TRBV27 and J usage is TRBJ1-1; D might be TRBD1 (6 bases). Germline loops: CDR1 MNHEY, CDR2 SMNVEV (reference sequence). Trimming left V 5 bases short and J 7 bases short, with 11 bases between. The length of the CDR3 is 12 residues. The CDR3 here is CASSRTADEAFF. Here the CDR3 DNA reads TGTGCCAGCAGTCGGACAGCCGATGAAGCTTTCTTT.

The chain has TRBV9 and TRBJ2-4, with D tentatively TRBD2 (6 bases). Germline assignment: CDR1 SGDLS and CDR2 YYNGEE. The CDR3 covers 13 residues. V shed 3 bases and J shed 13 bases, with 17 bases lying between them. The chain's CDR3 is CASSATPGGEQYF. CDR3 DNA: TGTGCCAGCAGCGCGACTCCCGGAGGGGAGCAGTACTTC.

This clonotype was counted at least ten times. J is TRBJ1-2 and V is TRBV20-1; TRBD1 matches at 12 bases. The CDR3 is 14 amino acids. J lost 7 bases, V lost 5 bases, and 8 bases had no gene match. The germline V gene encodes CDR1 DFQATT and CDR2 SNEGSKA (reference sequence). CDR3 sequence (DNA): TGCAGTGCTGACCCCGGGACAGGGGGCGTTGGCTACACCTTC. Residues: CSADPGTGGVGYTF.

This clonotype showed up many times. The chain employs TRBV29-1 and TRBJ2-7, with TRBD1 matching over 9 bases. V was clipped by 6 bases and J by 4 bases; unmatched bases: 1. Germline CDR1 SQVTM, CDR2 ANQGSEA. The CDR3 is 11 amino acids. CDR3 region: CSVTGGYEQYF. The CDR3 coding sequence is TGCAGCGTGACAGGGGGATACGAGCAGTACTTC.

V is TRBV2 and J is TRBJ2-1; 7 bases align to TRBD2. This CDR3 is built from 16 residues. Trimming removed 2 bases from V and 6 bases from J; junction bases left unmatched: 10. In germline, CDR1 is SNHLY, CDR2 FYNNEI. CDR3 nucleotides: TGTGCCAGCAGTGAATGGGCGGGAGAGCTGGCCAATGAGCAGTTCTTC. As protein: CASSEWAGELANEQFF.

The rearrangement links TRBV6-5 to TRBJ1-2; 8 bases are shared with TRBD1. The germline gives CDR1 MNHEY, CDR2 SVGAGI. The CDR3 totals 14 residues. V lost 2 bases, J lost 6 bases, and 5 bases stayed unmatched. The CDR3 nucleotides are TGTGCCAGCAGTTACGATTTGACAGGGGATGGCTACACCTTC. Amino acid sequence: CASSYDLTGDGYTF.

About this clonotype itself: A read error may account for a junction end that differs from germline. This rearrangement joins TRBV12-3 or TRBV12-4 to TRBJ2-7; TRBD1 agrees at 7 bases. There are 13 residues in the CDR3. The CDR3 spells CASSTGQFYVQYF. The CDR3 region has the DNA TGTGCCAGCAGCACGGGACAGTTTTACGTGCAGTACTTC.

This chain joins TRBV18 and TRBJ2-5; 11 nucleotides match TRBD2. V was pared by 4 bases and J by 2 bases, with 3 bases of the junction left unmatched. From germline, CDR1 is KGHSH and CDR2 LQKENI. The CDR3 contains 15 residues. For the CDR3, the DNA is TGTGCCAGCTCACGGGGACTAGCGGATCAAGAGACCCAGTACTTC. Its translation is CASSRGLADQETQYF.

The chain combines TRBV7-2 with TRBJ2-5, with 7 bases matching TRBD2. CDR1 is SGHTA and CDR2 is FQGNSA in the germline V gene. The CDR3 length is 16 residues. V shed 2 bases and J 1 base; nucleotides not matched to a gene: 7. CDR3 nucleotides: TGTGCCAGCAGCTTATTGGGGGGGAGATTCCAAGAGACCCAGTACTTC. Protein: CASSLLGGRFQETQYF.

The chain uses TRBV12-3 or TRBV12-4 and TRBJ1-2; no reliable D call. There are 13 residues in the CDR3. Trimming pared 5 bases from V and 4 bases from J, leaving 11 bases between. CDR3 sequence: CASSLRVSYGYTF. The CDR3 DNA reads as TGTGCCAGCAGTCTGAGGGTCTCCTATGGCTACACCTTC.

As for this clonotype: At one of its ends the junction is not consistent with the germline gene, which may arise from a read error. The genes are TRBV4-1 and TRBJ1-2, with unresolved D. Germline loops: CDR1 MGHRA, CDR2 YSYEKL. This CDR3 is 14 amino acids long. CDR3 sequence (DNA): TGCGCCAGCAACCAAGATCCCTCTAACTATGGCTACACCTTC. Amino acids: CASNQDPSNYGYTF.

The chain employs TRBV12-3 or TRBV12-4 and TRBJ2-7; 9 bases fit TRBD1. V dropped 6 bases and J dropped 2; count of bases not matched to a gene: 14. The CDR3 totals 17 residues. The CDR3 DNA reads as TGTGCCAGCAGCCGACGGAGACGGGGACAGGGTCCCTACGAGCAGTACTTC. It specifies CASSRRRRGQGPYEQYF.

The sample holds a few counts of this clonotype. The chain recombines TRBV29-1 with TRBJ2-7; 7 positions agree with TRBD1. J was trimmed by 4 bases and V by 1 base; bases with no gene match: 7. The CDR3 is 14 amino acids. In germline, CDR1 is SQVTM, CDR2 ANQGSEA. This CDR3 is CSVEVRGGAYEQYF. Here the CDR3 DNA reads TGCAGCGTTGAAGTCAGAGGGGGCGCGTACGAGCAGTACTTC.

This chain uses TRBV5-1 with TRBJ2-5; maybe TRBD2 (5 bases). There are 13 residues in the CDR3. CDR1 is SGHRS and CDR2 is YFSETQ in the germline V gene. Deletions cut 6 bases from V and 5 bases from J, with 14 bases between. Written as DNA, the CDR3 is TGCGCCAGCATGAACAGCCAGCGGGAGACCCAGTACTTC. Its protein is CASMNSQRETQYF. Full variable domain (remainder filled in from reference TRBV5-1 and TRBJ2-5): KAGVTQTPRYLIKTRGQQVTLSCSPISGHRSVSWYQQTPGQGLQFLFEYFSETQRNKGNFPGRFSGRQFSNSRSEMNVSTLELGDSALYLCASMNSQRETQYFGPGTRLLVL.

The chain is built from TRBV7-9 and TRBJ2-1; D may match TRBD1 or TRBD2 (6 bases each). Germline-derived CDR1 and CDR2 are SEHNR and FQNEAQ (reference sequence). Trimming took 5 bases from V and 5 from J, leaving 19 bases between them. The CDR3 spans 16 residues. CDR3 region: CASSRRETRGDNEQFF. The CDR3 DNA reads TGTGCCAGCAGCCGCCGTGAGACTAGGGGGGACAATGAGCAGTTCTTC.

CDR3 in DNA: TGTGCCAGCGGCTCCACGACAGGAAGCAATCAGCCCCAGCATTTT. The encoded protein is CASGSTTGSNQPQHF. The chain is built from TRBV7-9 and TRBJ1-5, with a possible D match to TRBD1 (6 bases). CDR3 length: 15 amino acids. Germline V lookup: CDR1 SEHNR, CDR2 FQNEAQ (reference sequence). Trimming shortened V by 8 bases and J by 1 base, and 15 bases separated the two germline ends.

This rearrangement joins TRBV29-1 to TRBJ1-1; 9 positions agree with TRBD1. The CDR3 extends over 14 amino acids. The V segment lost 1 base and the J segment 7 bases; nucleotides outside the gene matches: 7. Germline V gives CDR1 SQVTM, CDR2 ANQGSEA. CDR3 protein: CSVEAQGAVGEAFF. CDR3 bases: TGCAGCGTTGAAGCACAGGGGGCAGTAGGTGAAGCTTTCTTT.

The rearrangement links TRBV7-9 to TRBJ1-1, with no clear D. The V end lost 3 bases, the J end lost 7 bases, and 12 bases lay between the germline ends. CDR1 is SEHNR, CDR2 FQNEAQ, per germline (reference sequence). The CDR3 consists of 13 residues. The CDR3 region is CASSLTRAVEAFF. In DNA, the CDR3 is TGTGCCAGCAGCTTGACAAGGGCGGTTGAAGCTTTCTTT.

The chain has TRBV29-1 and TRBJ2-5, with 8 bases fitting TRBD2. V was pared by 5 bases and J by 11 bases, with 13 bases of the junction left unmatched. This CDR3 region has 13 residues. The germline V gene has CDR1 SQVTM and CDR2 ANQGSEA. The CDR3 sequence is CSVWREAPGEQYF. The CDR3 nucleotides are TGCAGCGTTTGGCGGGAGGCCCCGGGTGAGCAGTACTTC.